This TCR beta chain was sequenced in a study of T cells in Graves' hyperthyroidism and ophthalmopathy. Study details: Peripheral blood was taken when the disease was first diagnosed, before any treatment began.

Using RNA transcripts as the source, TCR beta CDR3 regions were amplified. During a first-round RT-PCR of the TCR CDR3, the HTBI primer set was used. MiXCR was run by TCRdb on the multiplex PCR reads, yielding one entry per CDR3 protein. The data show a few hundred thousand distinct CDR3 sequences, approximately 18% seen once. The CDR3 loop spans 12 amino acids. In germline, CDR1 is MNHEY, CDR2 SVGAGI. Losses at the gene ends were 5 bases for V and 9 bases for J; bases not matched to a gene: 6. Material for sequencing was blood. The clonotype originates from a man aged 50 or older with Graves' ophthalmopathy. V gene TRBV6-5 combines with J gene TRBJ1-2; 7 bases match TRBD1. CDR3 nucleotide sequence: TGTGCCAGCAGTGTATCCAGGGGGAGCTACACCTTC. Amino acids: CASSVSRGSYTF.